Shown below are 23 T cell receptor beta chains from a single sample sequenced in a study of T cell clusters in autoimmune cytopenias. TRB amplification used approximately 250 ng of peripheral blood genomic DNA. Multiplex touch-down PCR amplified TRB using TRB-A and TRB-B pools in one tube. TCRdb re-called the multiplex PCR reads; every CDR3 protein appears as one record, without DNA. This table holds several thousand distinct CDR3 sequences. Sequencing was performed on peripheral blood. These receptors were taken from a human donor with an autoimmune cytopenia or autoimmune hepatitis (not recorded which).

This clonotype registers medium-sized by frequency. The J gene is TRBJ2-2, the V gene TRBV18. Germline assignment: CDR1 KGHSH and CDR2 LQKENI. The CDR3 totals 13 residues. The CDR3 loop reads CASSPLNTGELFF.

The rearrangement joins TRBV12-3 or TRBV12-4 to TRBJ1-5; TCRdb's assignment of TRBD1 cannot be checked, as there is no DNA. The CDR3 consists of 16 residues. The CDR3 protein is CASSSGQGLGNQPQHF.

Judged by frequency, this clonotype is medium-sized. The J gene is TRBJ1-4, the V gene TRBV27; the D call of TRBD1 rests on TCRdb alone, since no DNA is present to check it. Germline CDR1 is MNHEY and CDR2 is SMNVEV (reference sequence). The CDR3 has 14 residues. The CDR3 loop is CASSLTTGSEKLFF. The full variable domain, in which reference TRBV27 and TRBJ1-4 provide the parts outside the CDR3, is EAQVTQNPRYLITVTGKKLTVTCSQNMNHEYMSWYRQDPGLGLRQIYYSMNVEVTDKGDVPEGYKVSRKEKRNFPLILESPSPNQTSLYFCASSLTTGSEKLFFGSGTQLSVL.

The chain uses TRBV20-1 and TRBJ2-7; without DNA, the TCRdb call of TRBD1 cannot be checked. Germline CDR1 DFQATT, CDR2 SNEGSKA (reference sequence). This CDR3 contains 17 residues. The CDR3 sequence is CSAKGQGALFSSYEQYF.

Judged by frequency, this clonotype is medium-sized. V is TRBV13 and J is TRBJ2-7; the D call from TCRdb, TRBD1, cannot be confirmed without DNA. Per germline, CDR1 PRHDT and CDR2 FYEKMQ (reference sequence). The CDR3 is 15 amino acids. CDR3 in amino acids: CASSLGGEGDYEQYF.

The genes are TRBV6-6 and TRBJ2-5; with no DNA, the TCRdb D assignment of TRBD2 cannot be verified. The CDR3 covers 16 residues. CDR1 is MNHNY and CDR2 is SVGAGI in the germline V gene (reference sequence). The CDR3 region is CASSRLAGTPGETQYF.

This clonotype is identified as medium-sized from frequency. J is TRBJ1-4 and V is TRBV19. The germline V gene has CDR1 LNHDA and CDR2 SQIVND (reference sequence). CDR3 length equals 15 residues. CDR3 loop: CASSIAGRSNEKLFF.

The chain couples TRBV7-9 to TRBJ2-5. Germline CDR1 is SEHNR and CDR2 is FQNEAQ (reference sequence). The CDR3 has 14 amino acids. CDR3 residues: CASSLRGIQETQYF.

The rearrangement links TRBV6-5 to TRBJ1-1; checking the TCRdb D call of TRBD1 is not possible without DNA. Germline V lookup: CDR1 MNHEY, CDR2 SVGAGI. The CDR3 runs 15 residues. CDR3 protein: CASSPVPTPNTEAFF.

The chain couples TRBV18 to TRBJ2-5; TCRdb outputs TRBD2, but without DNA this stays unchecked. The CDR3 is 17 residues long. Looked up from germline, CDR1 is KGHSH and CDR2 is LQKENI. The CDR3 region is CASSTTTSGLYQETQYF.

According to its frequency, this clonotype is medium-sized. The CDR3 protein is CASSLKRGDTQYF. The gene calls are TRBV13 and TRBJ2-3. The CDR3 totals 13 residues. Per the germline V gene, CDR1 is PRHDT and CDR2 is FYEKMQ (reference sequence).

The gene calls are TRBV28 and TRBJ2-7; the TCRdb call, TRBD2, lacks DNA for checking. Germline loops: CDR1 MDHEN, CDR2 SYDVKM. The CDR3 has 14 amino acids. CDR3 residues: CATGTSGRTDEQYF.

The CDR3 loop reads CASSASWSPYTDTQYF. V gene TRBV7-6 combines with J gene TRBJ2-3; the D call from TCRdb, TRBD2, cannot be confirmed without DNA. This CDR3 comprises 16 residues. The germline V gene encodes CDR1 SGHVS and CDR2 FNYEAQ.

The rearrangement uses TRBV20-1 and TRBJ2-7; TCRdb selects TRBD2, and the lack of DNA leaves this call unchecked. The CDR3 extends over 14 amino acids. Germline CDR1 DFQATT, CDR2 SNEGSKA (reference sequence). CDR3 protein: CSALSGRLAYEQYF.

By frequency, this clonotype is medium-sized. CDR3 in amino acids: CATSGDRDTQYF. The chain combines TRBV24-1 with TRBJ2-3; TCRdb designates TRBD1, a call that cannot be tested without DNA. CDR3 length: 12 amino acids. The germline CDR1 and CDR2 sequences are KGHDR and SFDVKD.

The rearrangement uses TRBV7-9 and TRBJ2-3. The CDR3 length is 12 residues. CDR1 SEHNR and CDR2 FQNEAQ come from the germline V gene (reference sequence). CDR3 amino acids: CASSSYAVTQYF.

This CDR3 reads CASSQLTHPSAYEQYF. The gene calls are TRBV12-3 or TRBV12-4 and TRBJ2-7; TCRdb lists TRBD2, though no DNA is available to test this call. The CDR3 totals 16 residues.

The rearrangement links TRBV5-6 to TRBJ1-5; without DNA, the TCRdb call of TRBD1 cannot be checked. The V gene's germline CDR1 is SGHDT and CDR2 YYEEEE. This CDR3 has 14 residues. CDR3 region: CASSPGGEDQPQHF.

J is TRBJ2-1 and V is TRBV15; without DNA, the TCRdb call of TRBD2 cannot be checked. The germline CDR1 and CDR2 sequences are LNHNV and YYDKDF (reference sequence). The CDR3 is made up of 16 amino acids. CDR3 residues: CATSRDRRGLGVEQFF.

The J gene is TRBJ2-1, the V gene TRBV5-4; TCRdb's D call of TRBD2 is untestable without DNA. The CDR3 contains 16 residues. Germline V CDR1 and CDR2: SGHNT, YYREEE (reference sequence). Here the CDR3 reads CASSLSSASSYNEQFF.

The chain uses TRBV12-3 or TRBV12-4 and TRBJ1-6; the TCRdb call, TRBD1, lacks DNA for checking. This CDR3 is 16 amino acids long. CDR3 sequence reads: CASSLLRGPYNSPLHF.

This rearrangement joins TRBV12-3 or TRBV12-4 to TRBJ2-7; the TCRdb call, TRBD1, lacks DNA for checking. This CDR3 spans 12 amino acids. This CDR3 reads CASSPGTWEQYF.

This rearrangement joins TRBV19 to TRBJ1-4. CDR1 and CDR2 (germline): LNHDA, SQIVND (reference sequence). The CDR3 runs to 13 residues. This chain's CDR3 is CASRTTGYEKLFF.